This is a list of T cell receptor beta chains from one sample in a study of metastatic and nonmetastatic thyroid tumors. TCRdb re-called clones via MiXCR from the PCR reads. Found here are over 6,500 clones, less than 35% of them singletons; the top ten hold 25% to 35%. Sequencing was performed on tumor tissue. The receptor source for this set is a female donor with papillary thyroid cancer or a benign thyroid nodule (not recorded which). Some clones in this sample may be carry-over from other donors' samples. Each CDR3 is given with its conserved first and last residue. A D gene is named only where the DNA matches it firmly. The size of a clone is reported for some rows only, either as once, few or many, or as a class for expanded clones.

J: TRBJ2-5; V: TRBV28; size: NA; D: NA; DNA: TGTGCCAGCAGAGAGACAGGTACAGAGACCCAGTACTTC; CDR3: CASRETGTETQYF
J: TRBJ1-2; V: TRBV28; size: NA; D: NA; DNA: TGTGCCAGCAGTTTAGTTAGCGGGCTATGGGGCTACACCTTC; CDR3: CASSLVSGLWGYTF
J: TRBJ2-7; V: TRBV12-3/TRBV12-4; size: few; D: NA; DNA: TGTGCCAGCAGCCCCCGACAAGGCCCCTACGAGCAGTACTTC; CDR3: CASSPRQGPYEQYF
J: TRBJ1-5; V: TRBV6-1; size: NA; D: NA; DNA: TGTGCCAGCAGTGAGGGCCCGTATAGCAATCAGCCCCAGCATTTT; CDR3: CASSEGPYSNQPQHF
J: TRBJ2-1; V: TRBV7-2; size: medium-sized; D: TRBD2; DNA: TGTGCCAGCAGCTTTACCGGGGGGGCGTACAATGAGCAGTTCTTC; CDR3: CASSFTGGAYNEQFF
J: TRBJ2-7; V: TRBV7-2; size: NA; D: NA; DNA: TGTGCCAGCAGCCAGGGGATCCACTACGAGCAGTACTTC; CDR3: CASSQGIHYEQYF
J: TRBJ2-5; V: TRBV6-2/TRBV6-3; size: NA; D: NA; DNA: TGTGCCAGCAGTTACGAGGGCCTCGGGACCCAGTACTTC; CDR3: CASSYEGLGTQYF
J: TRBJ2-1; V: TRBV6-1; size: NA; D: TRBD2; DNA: TGTGCCAGCGGCCGACCGGGACTAGGGTTCGATGAGCAGTTCTTC; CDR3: CASGRPGLGFDEQFF
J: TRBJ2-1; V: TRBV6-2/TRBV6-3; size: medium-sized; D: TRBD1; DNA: TGTGCCAGCAGTTACGATGTCCAGGGGGCTAGGGATGAGCAGTTCTTC; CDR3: CASSYDVQGARDEQFF
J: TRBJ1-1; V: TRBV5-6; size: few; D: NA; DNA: TGTGCCAGCAGCTTTAGCTCGACCGAGTTGAACACTGAAGCTTTCTTT; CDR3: CASSFSSTELNTEAFF
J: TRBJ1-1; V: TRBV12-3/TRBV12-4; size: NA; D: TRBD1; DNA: TGTGCCAGCAGTCCGACCGGACAGGGAGACACCGAAGCTTTATTT; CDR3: CASSPTGQGDTEALF
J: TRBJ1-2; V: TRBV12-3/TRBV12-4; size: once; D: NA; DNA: TGTGCCAGCAGCCTACGGGCTCGGGGGGGGACCTATGGCTACACCTTC; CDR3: CASSLRARGGTYGYTF
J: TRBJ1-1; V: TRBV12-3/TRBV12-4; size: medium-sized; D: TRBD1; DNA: TGTGCCAGCAGTTCACGGACAGGTGGATTAACTGAAGCTTTCTTT; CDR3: CASSSRTGGLTEAFF
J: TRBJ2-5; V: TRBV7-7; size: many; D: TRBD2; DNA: TGTGCTAGCAGCTTAGGACTAGCGGTTTTGCAAGAGACCCAGTACTTC; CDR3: CASSLGLAVLQETQYF
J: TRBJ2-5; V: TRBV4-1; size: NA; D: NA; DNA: TGCGCCAGCAGCCAAGATTACCCCTTGCGGGGCTTACAAGAGACCCAGTACTTC; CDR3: CASSQDYPLRGLQETQYF
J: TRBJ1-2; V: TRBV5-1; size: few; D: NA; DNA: TGCGCCAGCAGCTTATTAACAGGGCAATGGGGCTACACCTTC; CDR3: CASSLLTGQWGYTF
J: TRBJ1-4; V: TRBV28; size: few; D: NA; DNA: TGTGCCAGCAGTTTAGAGGCCGTCAGAATTAATGAAAAACTGTTTTTT; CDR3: CASSLEAVRINEKLFF
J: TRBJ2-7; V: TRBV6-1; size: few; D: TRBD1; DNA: TGTGCCAGCAGTCAAACCTCCGGGACAGCCAAGAGGGAGCAGTACTTC; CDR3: CASSQTSGTAKREQYF
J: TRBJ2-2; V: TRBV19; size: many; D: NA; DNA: TGTGCCAGTTCTTGGATGAACACCGGGGAGCTGTTTTTT; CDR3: CASSWMNTGELFF
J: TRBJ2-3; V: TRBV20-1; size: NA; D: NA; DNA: TGCAGTGCTCCCCCTCCCGCTAGCGGCACAGATACGCAGTATTTT; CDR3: CSAPPPASGTDTQYF
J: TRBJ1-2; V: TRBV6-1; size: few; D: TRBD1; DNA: TGTGCCAGTACAGGGGGGGGAGGCTACACCTTC; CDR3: CASTGGGGYTF
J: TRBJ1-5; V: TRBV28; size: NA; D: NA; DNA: TGTGCCAGCAGTTTTCCGGGGCATAGCAATCAGCCCCAGCATTTT; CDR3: CASSFPGHSNQPQHF
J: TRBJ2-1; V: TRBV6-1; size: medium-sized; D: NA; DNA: TGTGCCAGCAGTTTAGGACACTACAATGAGCAGTTCTTT; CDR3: CASSLGHYNEQFF
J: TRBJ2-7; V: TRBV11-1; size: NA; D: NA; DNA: TGTGCCAGCAGTCGAGGAGGAGGCGACACTACCTACGAGCAGTACTTC; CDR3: CASSRGGGDTTYEQYF
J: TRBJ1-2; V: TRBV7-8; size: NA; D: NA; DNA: TGTGCCAGCAGCTCGGACATCCCCTATGGCTACACCTTC; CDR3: CASSSDIPYGYTF
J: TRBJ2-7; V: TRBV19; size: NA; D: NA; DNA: TGTGCCAGTAGTTCTCGCATCTCCTACGAGCAGTACTTC; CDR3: CASSSRISYEQYF
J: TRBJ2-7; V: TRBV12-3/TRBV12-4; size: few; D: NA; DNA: TGTGCCAGCAGCTCCGAGGGAGGATTGGGGCAGTACTTC; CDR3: CASSSEGGLGQYF
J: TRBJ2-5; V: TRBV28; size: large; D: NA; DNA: TGTGCCAGCGGGACATTCCAAGAGACCCAGTACTTC; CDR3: CASGTFQETQYF
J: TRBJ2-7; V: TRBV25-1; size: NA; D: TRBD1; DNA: TGTGCCAGCAGTGCGGACAGGGGGGCCTACGAGCAGTACTTC; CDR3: CASSADRGAYEQYF
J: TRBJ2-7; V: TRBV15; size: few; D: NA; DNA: TGTGCCACCAGCAGAGATCGCGTACAGAGTCTAATCTACGAGCAGTACTTC; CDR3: CATSRDRVQSLIYEQYF
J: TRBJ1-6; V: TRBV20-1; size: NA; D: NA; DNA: TGCAGTGCTAGAGATGGGGACGGTTGGAATTCACCCCTCCACTTT; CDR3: CSARDGDGWNSPLHF
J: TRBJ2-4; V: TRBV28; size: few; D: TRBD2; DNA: TGTGCCAGCAGCTCCTTGACTAGCGGCTTAGCCAAAAACATTCAGTACTTC; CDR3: CASSSLTSGLAKNIQYF
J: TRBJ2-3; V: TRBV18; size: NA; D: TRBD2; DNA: TGTGCCAGCTCACGGGACTACCTTAGCACAGATACGCAGTATTTT; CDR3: CASSRDYLSTDTQYF
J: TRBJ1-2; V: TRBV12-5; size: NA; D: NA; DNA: TGTGCTAGTGGCCAAGAGGACGGTGGCTACACCTTC; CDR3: CASGQEDGGYTF
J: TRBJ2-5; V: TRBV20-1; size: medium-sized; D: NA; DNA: TGCAGTGCTACTGACTCAGGAGGGGAGACCCAGTACTTC; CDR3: CSATDSGGETQYF
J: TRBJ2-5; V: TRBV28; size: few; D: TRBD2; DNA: TGTGCCAGCAGTTCCCGACTAGCTGGACCCCTCCAAGAGACCCAGTACTTC; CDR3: CASSSRLAGPLQETQYF
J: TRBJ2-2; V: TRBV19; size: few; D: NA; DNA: TGTGCCAGTATAGGAGAACAGAACACCGGGGAGCTGTTTTTT; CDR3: CASIGEQNTGELFF
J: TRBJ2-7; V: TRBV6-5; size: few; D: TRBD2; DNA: TGTGCCAGCAGTTACTCAACTAGCGGGAGTGACGAGCAGTACTTC; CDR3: CASSYSTSGSDEQYF
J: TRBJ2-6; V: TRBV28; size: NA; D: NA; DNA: TGTGCCAGCAGTTTACAACGAGTCAGGGGCCCGTCTTGGGCCAACGTCCTGACTTTC; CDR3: CASSLQRVRGPSWANVLTF
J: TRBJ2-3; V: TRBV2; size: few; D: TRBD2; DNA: TGTGCCAGCAGTGGGGCTAGCGGGAGTCGGTCAGATACGCAGTATTTT; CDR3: CASSGASGSRSDTQYF
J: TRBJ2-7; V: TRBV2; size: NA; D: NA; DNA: TGTGCCAGCAGTGACCCCCTTTCGGACGGTCCCTACGAGCAGTACTTC; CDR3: CASSDPLSDGPYEQYF
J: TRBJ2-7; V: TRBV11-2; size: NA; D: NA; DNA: TGTGCCAGCAGCTTAGATACCCCAGGCGACGAGCAGTACTTC; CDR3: CASSLDTPGDEQYF
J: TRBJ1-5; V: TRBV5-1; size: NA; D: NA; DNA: TGCGCCAGCAGCTTGGAGGGGTTGCAGCCCCAGCATTTT; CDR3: CASSLEGLQPQHF
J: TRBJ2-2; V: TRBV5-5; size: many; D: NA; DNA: TGTGCCAGCGTCCTAAGTAACACCGGGGAGCTGTTTTTT; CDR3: CASVLSNTGELFF
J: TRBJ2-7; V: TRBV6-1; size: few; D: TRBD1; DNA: TGTGCCAGCCTGGGACAGGGGTACGAGCAGTACTTC; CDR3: CASLGQGYEQYF
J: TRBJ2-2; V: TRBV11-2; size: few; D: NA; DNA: TGTGCCAGCAGTCCCGGACGGATGACCGGGGAGCTGTTTTTT; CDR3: CASSPGRMTGELFF
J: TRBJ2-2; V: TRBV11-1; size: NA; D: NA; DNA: TGTGCCAGCAGCTTGAACAGGGTTGCACACCTCCAATTT; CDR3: CASSLNRVAHLQF
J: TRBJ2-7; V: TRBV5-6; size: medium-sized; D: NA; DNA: TGTGCCAGCAGCTTGGCCGAACAGGAGTACGAGCAGTACTTC; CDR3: CASSLAEQEYEQYF
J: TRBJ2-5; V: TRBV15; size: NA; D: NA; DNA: TGTGCCACCAGCAGGAGAGGGGACGCCCAAGAGACCCAGTACTTC; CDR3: CATSRRGDAQETQYF
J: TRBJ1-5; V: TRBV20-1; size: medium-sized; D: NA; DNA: TGCAGTGCCGGGATGAATGACAATCAGCCCCAGCATTTT; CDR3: CSAGMNDNQPQHF
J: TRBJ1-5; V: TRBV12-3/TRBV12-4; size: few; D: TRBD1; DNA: TGTGCCAGCAGCCTATCAACAGGGGGCGGCAATCAGCCCCAGCATTTT; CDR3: CASSLSTGGGNQPQHF
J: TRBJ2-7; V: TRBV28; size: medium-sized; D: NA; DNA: TGTGCCAGCGTAGCGGAAAGGGACGTCTACGAGCAGTACTTC; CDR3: CASVAERDVYEQYF
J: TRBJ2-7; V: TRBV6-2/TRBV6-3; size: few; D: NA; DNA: TGTGCCAGCAGTCCGTTGTCTGTATTCTCCTACGAGCAGTACTTC; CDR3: CASSPLSVFSYEQYF
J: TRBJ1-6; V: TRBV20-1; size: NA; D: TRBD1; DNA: TGCAGTGCTAGAACCCCGACAGGGTCAAATTCACCCCTCCACTTT; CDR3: CSARTPTGSNSPLHF
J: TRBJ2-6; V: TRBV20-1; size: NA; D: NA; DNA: TGCAGTGCCCCGCTTTCGGGGTCTGGGGCCAACGTCCTGACTTTC; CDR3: CSAPLSGSGANVLTF
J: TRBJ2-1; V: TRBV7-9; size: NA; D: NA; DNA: TGTGCCAGCAACGAACGGAATGAGCAGTTCTTC; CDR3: CASNERNEQFF
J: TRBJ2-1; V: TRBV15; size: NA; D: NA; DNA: TGTGCCACCAGCAGAGCCGGGCACAATGAGCAGTTCTTC; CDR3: CATSRAGHNEQFF
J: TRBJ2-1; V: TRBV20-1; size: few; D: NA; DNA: TGCAGTGCTAAGAGGGACCTGGCGAACAATGAGCAGTTCTTC; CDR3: CSAKRDLANNEQFF